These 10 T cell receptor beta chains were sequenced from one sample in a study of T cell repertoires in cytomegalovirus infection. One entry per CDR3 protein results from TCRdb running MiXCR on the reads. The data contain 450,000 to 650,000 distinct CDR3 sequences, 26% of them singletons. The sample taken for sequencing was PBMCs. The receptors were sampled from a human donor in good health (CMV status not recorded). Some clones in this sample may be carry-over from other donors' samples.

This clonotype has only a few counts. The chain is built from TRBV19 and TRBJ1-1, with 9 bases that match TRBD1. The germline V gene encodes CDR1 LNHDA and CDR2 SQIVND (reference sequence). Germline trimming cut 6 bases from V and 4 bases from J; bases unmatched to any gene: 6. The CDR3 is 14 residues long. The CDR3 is CASSAGTGITEAFF. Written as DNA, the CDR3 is TGTGCCAGTAGCGCCGGGACAGGGATCACTGAAGCTTTCTTT.

The CDR3 nucleotides read TGTGCCACCAGCAGAGATATGGGCCCCCCAAACGAGCAGTACGTC. Translated, it gives CATSRDMGPPNEQYV. The chain joins TRBV15 to TRBJ2-7; D is uncertain. This CDR3 comprises 15 residues. V was trimmed by 0 bases and J by 5 bases, leaving 14 bases between them. Germline V gives CDR1 LNHNV, CDR2 YYDKDF (reference sequence).

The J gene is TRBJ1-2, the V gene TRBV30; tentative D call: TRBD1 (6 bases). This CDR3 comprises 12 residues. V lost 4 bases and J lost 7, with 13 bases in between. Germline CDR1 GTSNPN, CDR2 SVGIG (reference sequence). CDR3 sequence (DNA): TGTGCCTGGACCGTAGGGGGGGGTGGCTACACCTTC. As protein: CAWTVGGGGYTF.

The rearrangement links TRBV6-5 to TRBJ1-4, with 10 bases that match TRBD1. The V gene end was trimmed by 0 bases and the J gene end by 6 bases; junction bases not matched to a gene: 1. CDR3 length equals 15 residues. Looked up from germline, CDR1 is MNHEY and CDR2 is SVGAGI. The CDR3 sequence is CASSYSGTGDEKLFF. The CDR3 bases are TGTGCCAGCAGTTACTCCGGGACAGGGGATGAAAAACTGTTTTTT.

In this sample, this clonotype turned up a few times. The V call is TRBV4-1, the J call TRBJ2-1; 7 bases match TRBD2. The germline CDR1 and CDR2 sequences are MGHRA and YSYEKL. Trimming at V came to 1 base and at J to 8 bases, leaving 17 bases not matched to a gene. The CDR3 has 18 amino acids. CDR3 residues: CASSQGAMGRGRGDEQFF. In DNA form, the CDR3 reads TGCGCCAGCAGCCAAGGAGCAATGGGTCGCGGGAGAGGCGATGAGCAGTTCTTC.

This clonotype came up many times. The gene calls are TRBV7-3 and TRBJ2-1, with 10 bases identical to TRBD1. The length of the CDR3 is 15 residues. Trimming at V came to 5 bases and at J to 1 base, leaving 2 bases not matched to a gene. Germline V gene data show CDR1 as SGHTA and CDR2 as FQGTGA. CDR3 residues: CASSRDRGSYNEQFF. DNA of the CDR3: TGTGCCAGCAGCCGGGACAGGGGATCCTACAATGAGCAGTTCTTC.

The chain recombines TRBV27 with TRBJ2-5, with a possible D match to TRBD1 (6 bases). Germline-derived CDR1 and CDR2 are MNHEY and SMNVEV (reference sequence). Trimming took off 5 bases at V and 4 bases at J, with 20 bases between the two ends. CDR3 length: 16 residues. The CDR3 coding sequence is TGTGCCAGCAGTCGCCTACAGGGTCCGTTGGCAGAGACCCAGTACTTC. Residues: CASSRLQGPLAETQYF.

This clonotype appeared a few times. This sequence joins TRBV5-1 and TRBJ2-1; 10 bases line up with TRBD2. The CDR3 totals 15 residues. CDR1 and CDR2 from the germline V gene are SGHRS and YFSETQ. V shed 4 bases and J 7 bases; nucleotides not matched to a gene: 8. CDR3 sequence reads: CASSDSGRAGNEQFF. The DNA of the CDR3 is TGCGCCAGCAGCGACAGCGGGAGGGCCGGAAATGAGCAGTTCTTC.

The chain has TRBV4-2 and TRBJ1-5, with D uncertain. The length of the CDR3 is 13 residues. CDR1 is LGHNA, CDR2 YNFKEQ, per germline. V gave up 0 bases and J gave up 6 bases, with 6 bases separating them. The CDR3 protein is CASSQDLSQPQHF. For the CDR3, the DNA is TGTGCCAGCAGCCAAGATCTAAGTCAGCCCCAGCATTTT.

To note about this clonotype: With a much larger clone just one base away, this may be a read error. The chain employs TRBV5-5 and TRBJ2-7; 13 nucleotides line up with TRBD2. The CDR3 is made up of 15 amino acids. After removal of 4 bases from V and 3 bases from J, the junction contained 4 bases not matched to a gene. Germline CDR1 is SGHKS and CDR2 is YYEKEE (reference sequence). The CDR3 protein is CASSLGTSGNYEQYF. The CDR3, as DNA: TGTGCCAGCAGCCTCGGGACTAGCGGGAACTACGAGCAGTACTTC.